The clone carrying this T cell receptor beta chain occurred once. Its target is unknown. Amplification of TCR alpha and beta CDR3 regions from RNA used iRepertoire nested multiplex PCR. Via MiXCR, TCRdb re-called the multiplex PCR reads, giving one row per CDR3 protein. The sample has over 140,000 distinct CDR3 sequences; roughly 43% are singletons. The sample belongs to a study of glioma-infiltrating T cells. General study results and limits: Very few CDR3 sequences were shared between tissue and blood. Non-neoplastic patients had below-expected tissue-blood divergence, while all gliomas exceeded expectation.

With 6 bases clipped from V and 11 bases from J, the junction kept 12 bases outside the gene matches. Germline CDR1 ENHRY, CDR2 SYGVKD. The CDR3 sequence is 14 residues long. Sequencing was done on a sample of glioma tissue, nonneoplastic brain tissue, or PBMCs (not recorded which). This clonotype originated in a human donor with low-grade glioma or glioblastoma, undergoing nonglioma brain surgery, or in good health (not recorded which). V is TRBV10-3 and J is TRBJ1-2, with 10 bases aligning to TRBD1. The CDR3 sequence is CAISPGQGTIGYTF. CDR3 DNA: TGTGCCATCAGCCCGGGACAGGGGACTATTGGTTACACCTTC.